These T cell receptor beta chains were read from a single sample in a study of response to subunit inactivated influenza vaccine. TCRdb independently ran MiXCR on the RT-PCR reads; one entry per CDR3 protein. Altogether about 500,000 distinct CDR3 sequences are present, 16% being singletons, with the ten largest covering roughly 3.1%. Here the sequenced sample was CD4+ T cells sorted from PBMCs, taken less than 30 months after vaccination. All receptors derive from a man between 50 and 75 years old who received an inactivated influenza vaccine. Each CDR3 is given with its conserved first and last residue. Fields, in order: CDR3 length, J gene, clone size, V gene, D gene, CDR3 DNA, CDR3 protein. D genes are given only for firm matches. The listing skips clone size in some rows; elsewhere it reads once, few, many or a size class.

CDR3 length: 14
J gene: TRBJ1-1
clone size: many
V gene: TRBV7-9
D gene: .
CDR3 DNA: TGTGCCAGCAGTGCCTACAGGGAGAACACTGAAGCTTTCTTT
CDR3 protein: CASSAYRENTEAFF

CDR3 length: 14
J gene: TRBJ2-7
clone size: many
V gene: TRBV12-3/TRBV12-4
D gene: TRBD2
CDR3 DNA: TGTGCCAGCAGTTTGGGGACTAGTAGACACGAGCAGTACTTC
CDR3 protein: CASSLGTSRHEQYF

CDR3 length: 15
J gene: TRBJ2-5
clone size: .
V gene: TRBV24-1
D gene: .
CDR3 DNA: TGTGCCACCAGTGATCTTAAAGAGGGCAGGGAGACCCAGTACTTC
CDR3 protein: CATSDLKEGRETQYF

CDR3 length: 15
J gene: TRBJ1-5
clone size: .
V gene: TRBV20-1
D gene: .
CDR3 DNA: TGCAGTGCGCCGATCGCCAGGGGCACCGGAGCGACCCAGCATTTT
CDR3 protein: CSAPIARGTGATQHF

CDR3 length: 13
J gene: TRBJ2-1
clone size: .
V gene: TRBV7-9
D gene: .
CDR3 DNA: TGTGCCAGCAGCTTAGATAGAATTGGTGAGCAGTTCTTC
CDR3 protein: CASSLDRIGEQFF

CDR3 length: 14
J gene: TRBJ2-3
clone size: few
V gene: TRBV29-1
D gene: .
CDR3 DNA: TGCAGCATGAGAGGTCCCTTGAGCACAGATACGCAGTATTTT
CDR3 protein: CSMRGPLSTDTQYF

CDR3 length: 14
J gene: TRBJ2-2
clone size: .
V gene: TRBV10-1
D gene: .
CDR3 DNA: TGCGCCAGCAGTGAGTCGTCATACACCGGGGAGCTGTTTTTT
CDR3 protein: CASSESSYTGELFF

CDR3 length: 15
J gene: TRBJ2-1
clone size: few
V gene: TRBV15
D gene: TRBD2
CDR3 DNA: TGTGCCACCAGCAGAGAACTAGCGGGAGCCAATGAGCAGTTCTTC
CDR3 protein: CATSRELAGANEQFF

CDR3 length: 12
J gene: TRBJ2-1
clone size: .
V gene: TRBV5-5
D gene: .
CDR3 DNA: TGTGCCAGCAGCTCCACAGGGAGAGACCAGTTCTTC
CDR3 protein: CASSSTGRDQFF

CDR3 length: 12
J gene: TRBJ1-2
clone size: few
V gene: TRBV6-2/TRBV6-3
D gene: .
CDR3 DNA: TGTGCCAGCGGGCAGTCCAACTATGGCTACACCTTC
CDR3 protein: CASGQSNYGYTF

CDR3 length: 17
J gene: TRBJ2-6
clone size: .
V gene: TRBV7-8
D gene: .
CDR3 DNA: TGTGCCAGCAGCGTCACACAGATTTCAGCAGGGGCCAACGTCCTGACTTTC
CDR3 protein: CASSVTQISAGANVLTF

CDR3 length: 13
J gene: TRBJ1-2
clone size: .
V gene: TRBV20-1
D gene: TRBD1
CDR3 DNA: TGCAGTGCTAGAGATCAGGACAGGGGGATCTACAGCTTC
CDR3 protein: CSARDQDRGIYSF

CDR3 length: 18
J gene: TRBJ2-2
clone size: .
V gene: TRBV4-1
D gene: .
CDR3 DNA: TGCGCCAGCAGCCAAAAAAGTCAAAGGGAAAGTTACACCGGGGAGCTGTTTTTT
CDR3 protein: CASSQKSQRESYTGELFF

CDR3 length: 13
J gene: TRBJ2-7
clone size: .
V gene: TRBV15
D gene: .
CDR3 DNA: TGTGCCACCAGCAGAGATATAATAGACGAGCAGTACTTC
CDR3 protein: CATSRDIIDEQYF

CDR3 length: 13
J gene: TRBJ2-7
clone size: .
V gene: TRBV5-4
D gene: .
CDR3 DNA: TGTGCCAGCAGCTCGGAGGGCCCCTACGAGCAGTACTTC
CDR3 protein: CASSSEGPYEQYF

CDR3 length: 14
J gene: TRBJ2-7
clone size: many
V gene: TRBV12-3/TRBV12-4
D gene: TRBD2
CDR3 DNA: TGTGCCAGCACTATTAGCGGGGGGGCCCACGAGCAGTACTTC
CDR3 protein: CASTISGGAHEQYF

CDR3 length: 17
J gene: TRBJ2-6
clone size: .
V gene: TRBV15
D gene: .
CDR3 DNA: TGTGCCACCAGTAATGGACACGCCCGCTCTGGGGCCAACGTCCTGACTTTC
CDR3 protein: CATSNGHARSGANVLTF

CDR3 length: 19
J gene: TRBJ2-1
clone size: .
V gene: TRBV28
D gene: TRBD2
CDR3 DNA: TGTGCCAGCAGTTTATCAGGACTAGCGGGGGGAAGCTCCTACAATGAGCAGTTCTTC
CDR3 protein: CASSLSGLAGGSSYNEQFF

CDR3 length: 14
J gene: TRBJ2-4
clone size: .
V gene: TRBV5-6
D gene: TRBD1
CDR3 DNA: TGTGCCAGCAGCTTCAGGGGGCGGGAAAACATTCAGTACTTC
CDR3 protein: CASSFRGRENIQYF

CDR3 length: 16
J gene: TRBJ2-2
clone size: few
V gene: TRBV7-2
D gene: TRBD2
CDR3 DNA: TGTGCCAGCAGAAGCCCAGCGGGAGGCAACACCGGGGAGCTGTTTTTT
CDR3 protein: CASRSPAGGNTGELFF

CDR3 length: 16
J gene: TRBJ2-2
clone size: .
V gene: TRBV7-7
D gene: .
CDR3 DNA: TGTGCTAGCAGCCCCCGACTAGGGGGCTACACCGGGGAGCTGTTTTTT
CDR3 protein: CASSPRLGGYTGELFF

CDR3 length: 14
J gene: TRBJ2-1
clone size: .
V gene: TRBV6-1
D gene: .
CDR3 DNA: TGTGCCAGCAGTACGACAGGAGTATACAATGAGCAGTTCTTC
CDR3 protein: CASSTTGVYNEQFF

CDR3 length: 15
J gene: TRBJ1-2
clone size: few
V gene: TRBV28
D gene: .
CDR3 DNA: TGTGCCAGCAGTCCCCCCCGACAGGACGTAGGGGGCTACACCTTC
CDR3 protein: CASSPPRQDVGGYTF

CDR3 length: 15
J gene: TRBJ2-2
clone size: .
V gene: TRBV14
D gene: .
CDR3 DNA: TGTGCCAGCAGCCAAGAGCTCGCAAACACCGGGGAGCTGTTTTTT
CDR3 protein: CASSQELANTGELFF

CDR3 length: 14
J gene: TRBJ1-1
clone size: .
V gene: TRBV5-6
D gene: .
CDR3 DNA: TGTGCCAGCAGCTTCGGAGGAGGTGGCACTGAAGCTTTCTTT
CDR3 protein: CASSFGGGGTEAFF

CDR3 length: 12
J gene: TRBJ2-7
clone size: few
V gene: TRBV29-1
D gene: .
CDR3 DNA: TGCAGCGTGACTTACGGGGGTTACGAGCAGTACTTC
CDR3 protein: CSVTYGGYEQYF

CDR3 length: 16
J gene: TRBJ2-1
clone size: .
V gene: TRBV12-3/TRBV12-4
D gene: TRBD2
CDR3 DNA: TGTGCCAGCATCGAATTTAGCGGGAGCTCCTACAATGAGCAGTTCTTC
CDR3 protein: CASIEFSGSSYNEQFF

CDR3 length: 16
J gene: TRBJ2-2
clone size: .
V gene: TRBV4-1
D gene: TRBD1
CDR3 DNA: TGCGCCAGCAGCCTAGTAGGACAGGGACGGACCGGGGAGCTGTTTTTT
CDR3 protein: CASSLVGQGRTGELFF

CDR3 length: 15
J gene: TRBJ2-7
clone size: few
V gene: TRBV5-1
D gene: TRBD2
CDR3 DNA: TGCGCCAGCTATAAAGACCTAGCGGGTTACTACGAGCAGTACTTC
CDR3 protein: CASYKDLAGYYEQYF

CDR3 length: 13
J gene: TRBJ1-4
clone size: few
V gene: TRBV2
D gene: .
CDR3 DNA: TGTGCCAGCAGTGGTTGGACCGATGAAAAACTGTTTTTT
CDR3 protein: CASSGWTDEKLFF

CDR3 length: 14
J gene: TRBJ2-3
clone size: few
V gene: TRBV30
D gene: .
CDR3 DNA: TGTGCCTGGAGTTTGAGGGCCGGCGCAGATACGCAGTATTTT
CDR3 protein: CAWSLRAGADTQYF

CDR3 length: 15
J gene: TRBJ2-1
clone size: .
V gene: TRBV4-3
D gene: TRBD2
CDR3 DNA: TGCGCCAGCAGCCAAGATGGGACTAGCTTCAATGAGCAGTTCTTC
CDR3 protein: CASSQDGTSFNEQFF

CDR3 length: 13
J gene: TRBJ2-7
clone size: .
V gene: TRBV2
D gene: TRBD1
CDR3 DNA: TGTGCCAGCAGTGAAGTTGGGGAGACAGGGGAGTACTTC
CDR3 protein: CASSEVGETGEYF

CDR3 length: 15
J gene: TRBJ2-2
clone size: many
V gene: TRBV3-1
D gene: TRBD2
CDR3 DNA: TGTGCCAGCACGGCTAGCGGGATTAACACCGGGGAGCTGTTTTTT
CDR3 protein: CASTASGINTGELFF

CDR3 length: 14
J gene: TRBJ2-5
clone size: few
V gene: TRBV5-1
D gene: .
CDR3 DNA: TGCGCCAGCAGCTTGAGGGGGGGCGGAGAGACCCAGTACTTC
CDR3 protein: CASSLRGGGETQYF

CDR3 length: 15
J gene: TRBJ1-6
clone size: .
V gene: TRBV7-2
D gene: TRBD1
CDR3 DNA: TGTGCCAGCAGCTCCCGGACAGGGGAGAGTTCACCCCTCCACTTT
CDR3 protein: CASSSRTGESSPLHF

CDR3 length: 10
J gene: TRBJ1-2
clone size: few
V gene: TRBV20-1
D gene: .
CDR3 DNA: TGCAGTGCTAAGAACGGCGGCTACACCTTC
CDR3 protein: CSAKNGGYTF

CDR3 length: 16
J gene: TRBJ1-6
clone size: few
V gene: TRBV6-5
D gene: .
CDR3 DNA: TGTGCCAGCAGTTACTCCCCGACCATCTATAATTCACCCCTCCACTTT
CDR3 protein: CASSYSPTIYNSPLHF

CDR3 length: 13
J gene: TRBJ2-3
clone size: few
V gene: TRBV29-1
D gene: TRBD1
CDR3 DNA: TGCAGCGTTACCCGACAGGGTCGAAATACGCAGTATTTT
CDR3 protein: CSVTRQGRNTQYF

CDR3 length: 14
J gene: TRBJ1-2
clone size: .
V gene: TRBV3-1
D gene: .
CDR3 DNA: TGTGCCAGCAGCCAAGCTCCTTGGGACTCGCCGCAGAACTTC
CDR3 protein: CASSQAPWDSPQNF